The clone carrying this T cell receptor beta chain was seen only a few times. Healthy bone marrow donors supplied every sample. PCR was performed using 60 Vbeta and 13 Jbeta primers. Sequencing used immunoSEQ multiplex PCR; TCRdb keeps in-frame clones, though not all of them. The table includes around 200,000 clones, 70% to 85% detected once. Trimming removed 4 bases from V and 2 bases from J; junction bases left unmatched: 7. The CDR3 loop spans 16 amino acids. Germline V gives CDR1 SGHRS, CDR2 YFSETQ. This sample was taken from a study of cytomegalovirus exposure and HLA in healthy donors. What was sequenced was PBMCs. The TCR sequence derives from a woman aged 55-70 years in good health and CMV-seropositive. This chain joins TRBV5-1 and TRBJ1-5, with 9 bases fitting TRBD1. Written as DNA, the CDR3 is TGCGCCAGCAGCGTTGGGACAGGGCTGGGCAATCAGCCCCAGCATTTT. It encodes CASSVGTGLGNQPQHF.